The sequence of this T cell receptor beta chain was determined in a study of shared clonotypes between healthy human individuals. Findings and limits, study-wide: As a rule, naive subsets had a larger estimated richness than memory subsets.

As regards this clone: Its antigen is undetermined.

CDR3 length equals 12 residues. The V gene's germline CDR1 is SNHLY and CDR2 FYNNEI. The V gene lost 5 bases and the J gene lost 6 bases, with 8 bases spanning the gap. Each sample came from a Caucasian adult donor living in Nashville, Tennessee. Generated by immunoSEQ multiplex PCR, the TCRdb table keeps only in-frame clones and is missing some. The top ten hold 50% of the sample, which has about 92,000 clones, 68% seen once. The origin of this receptor is a man aged 25 to 40 in good health. The specimen was memory CD8+ T cells sorted from blood. Documented subset: CD45RO+ cells pooled with CCR7-negative TemRA cells. V and J are TRBV2 and TRBJ2-4, with D perhaps being TRBD1 or TRBD2 (5 bases each). The CDR3 DNA follows: TGTGCCAGCAGTAGGGACCGAAACATTCAGTACTTC. It specifies CASSRDRNIQYF.